The 20 T cell receptor beta chains in this list originate from one sample, sequenced in a study of blood T cell repertoires in COVID-19. Assay: immunoSEQ multiplex PCR; the TCRdb copy retains only in-frame clones and omits some. The data show 270,000 or so clones, around 93% seen once. The sample consisted of PBMCs or T cells enriched from blood (not recorded which). Receptors were obtained from a man aged 40-55 years who had been exposed to COVID-19.

V usage is TRBV5-1 and J usage is TRBJ2-1, with D uncertain. CDR3 length equals 13 residues. Looked up from germline, CDR1 is SGHRS and CDR2 is YFSETQ. Trimming removed 1 base from V and 5 bases from J, with 7 bases in between. This chain's CDR3 is CASSLWPDNEQFF. CDR3 sequence (DNA): TGCGCCAGCAGCTTGTGGCCAGACAATGAGCAGTTCTTC. The full variable domain, with the rest looked up from reference TRBV5-1 and TRBJ2-1, is KAGVTQTPRYLIKTRGQQVTLSCSPISGHRSVSWYQQTPGQGLQFLFEYFSETQRNKGNFPGRFSGRQFSNSRSEMNVSTLELGDSALYLCASSLWPDNEQFFGPGTRLTVL.

This chain joins TRBV19 and TRBJ2-1; tentatively, D is TRBD1 (5 bases). CDR1 is LNHDA, CDR2 SQIVND, per germline (reference sequence). V was shortened by 2 bases and J by 6 bases, with 14 bases between the two germline ends. The CDR3 runs 15 residues. The CDR3 reads CASSILARRGNEQFF. The CDR3 DNA reads TGTGCCAGTAGTATACTGGCTAGAAGGGGCAATGAGCAGTTCTTC.

This chain connects TRBV27 to TRBJ2-5, with 7 bases matching TRBD2. The length of the CDR3 is 15 residues. Germline V lookup: CDR1 MNHEY, CDR2 SMNVEV (reference sequence). Unmatched junction bases numbered 11, after V lost 5 bases and J lost 5 bases. The DNA of the CDR3 is TGTGCCAGCAGTCCTATCGGGAGGTTGGTGGAGACCCAGTACTTC. It translates to CASSPIGRLVETQYF.

This clone was detected once. The chain uses TRBV10-1 and TRBJ1-1, with D maybe TRBD1 (5 bases). V shed 0 bases and J shed 10 bases, with 18 bases lying between them. The CDR3 runs 15 residues. In germline, CDR1 is WNHNN, CDR2 SYGVQD (reference sequence). DNA for the CDR3: TGCGCCAGCAGTGAGTCGCTTGAGGACAATGGGCCAGCTTTCTTT. Amino acid sequence: CASSESLEDNGPAFF.

The chain employs TRBV3-1 (or the pseudogene TRBV3-2) and TRBJ1-1; the D gene is possibly TRBD1 (6 bases). CDR1 and CDR2 (germline): LGHDT, YNNKEL (reference sequence). V shed 4 bases and J shed 11 bases, with 17 bases lying between them. This CDR3 comprises 13 residues. The CDR3 protein is CASSRNSGVGAFF. The CDR3 region has the DNA TGTGCCAGCAGCCGAAATTCAGGGGTTGGGGCTTTCTTT.

The chain employs TRBV28 and TRBJ1-2; 8 bases match TRBD1. Unmatched junction bases numbered 12, after V lost 4 bases and J lost 5 bases. Germline values: CDR1 MDHEN, CDR2 SYDVKM. The CDR3 runs to 16 residues. CDR3: CASSSSTGQGGYGYTF. The CDR3 DNA sequence: TGTGCCAGCAGTTCTTCCACCGGACAGGGCGGGTATGGCTACACCTTC.

V is TRBV18 and J is TRBJ2-1; 7 bases are a match to TRBD2. The germline V gene has CDR1 KGHSH and CDR2 LQKENI. V lost 4 bases and J lost 10; bases outside the gene matches: 4. The CDR3 has 12 amino acids. The CDR3 spells CASSRTSDEQFF. Written as DNA, the CDR3 is TGTGCCAGCTCACGAACTAGCGACGAGCAGTTCTTC.

The chain couples TRBV28 to TRBJ1-2; 9 nucleotides align to TRBD1. Germline V gene sequence: CDR1 MDHEN, CDR2 SYDVKM. Germline trimming cut 6 bases from V and 5 bases from J; bases unmatched to any gene: 4. The CDR3 contains 13 residues. The CDR3 DNA follows: TGTGCCAGCAGACTCGGGACAGGGTATGGCTACACCTTC. It is translated as CASRLGTGYGYTF.

The genes are TRBV6-1 and TRBJ2-3, with D possibly matching TRBD2 (6 bases). Trimming shortened V by 0 bases and J by 1 base, and 14 bases separated the two germline ends. From germline, CDR1 is MNHNS and CDR2 SASEGT. CDR3 length: 17 residues. The CDR3 nucleotides are TGTGCCAGCAGTGAAGCGGGGGTAGCGGTTGGCACAGATACGCAGTATTTT. Its translation is CASSEAGVAVGTDTQYF.

This clone was seen once. V gene TRBV19 combines with J gene TRBJ2-1, with D possibly matching TRBD1 (5 bases). In germline, CDR1 is LNHDA, CDR2 SQIVND (reference sequence). There are 15 residues in the CDR3. V was pared by 1 base and J by 2 bases, with 9 bases between. CDR3 protein: CASSIGGSPYNEQFF. CDR3 nucleotides: TGTGCCAGTAGTATAGGGGGCTCCCCCTACAATGAGCAGTTCTTC.

The gene calls are TRBV9 and TRBJ1-6; 8 bases are a match to TRBD1. The CDR3 consists of 17 residues. V lost 0 bases to trimming and J lost 8 bases; unmatched junction nucleotides: 10. Germline-derived CDR1 and CDR2 are SGDLS and YYNGEE. The CDR3 bases are TGTGCCAGCAGCGTAGCGGGGACAGGCTTAGTGGATTCACCCCTCCACTTT. It specifies CASSVAGTGLVDSPLHF.

The chain links TRBV4-3 to TRBJ1-1; no reliable D call. The CDR3 extends over 15 amino acids. CDR1 is LGHNA and CDR2 is YSLEER in the germline V gene. The ends were cut back, 0 bases at V and 0 bases at J, with 8 bases in the middle. The CDR3, as DNA: TGCGCCAGCAGCCAAGAAGGAGTCATGAACACTGAAGCTTTCTTT. It codes for CASSQEGVMNTEAFF.

V gene TRBV2 combines with J gene TRBJ1-1; 7 bases map to TRBD1. CDR1 is SNHLY and CDR2 is FYNNEI in the germline V gene. The CDR3 loop spans 14 amino acids. Losses at the gene ends were 10 bases for V and 5 bases for J; bases not matched to a gene: 13. The CDR3 DNA follows: TGTGCCATTGCTGGGACAGCTGTGGGGACTGAAGCTTTCTTT. Its protein is CAIAGTAVGTEAFF.

CDR3 bases: TGTGCCAGCAGTCCGGGACAGGGGTTTATTGCTTTCTTT. This encodes CASSPGQGFIAFF. The chain links TRBV5-5 to TRBJ1-1, with TRBD1 identical over 10 bases. Trimming at V came to 5 bases and at J to 11 bases, leaving 9 bases not matched to a gene. From germline, CDR1 is SGHKS and CDR2 YYEKEE (reference sequence). This CDR3 region has 13 residues.

The rearrangement uses TRBV30 and TRBJ1-4; D might be TRBD1 (6 bases). Germline-derived CDR1 and CDR2 are GTSNPN and SVGIG (reference sequence). The V gene lost 1 base and the J gene lost 6 bases, with 15 bases spanning the gap. This CDR3 contains 15 residues. This CDR3 is CAWSGPGARDEKLFF. CDR3 DNA sequence: TGTGCCTGGAGTGGTCCAGGGGCAAGGGATGAAAAACTGTTTTTT.

The V gene is TRBV5-1, the J gene TRBJ1-5; unclear D gene. Germline loops: CDR1 SGHRS, CDR2 YFSETQ. CDR3 length equals 16 residues. V lost 0 bases, J lost 0 bases, and 10 bases lay in between. CDR3 DNA sequence: TGCGCCAGCAGCTTGGACGGAGGCTATAGCAATCAGCCCCAGCATTTT. It translates to CASSLDGGYSNQPQHF.

The count of this clone is one. The rearrangement uses TRBV5-1 and TRBJ1-1, with D hard to call. Trimming stripped 7 bases from V and 4 bases from J, with 17 bases between. Per the germline V gene, CDR1 is SGHRS and CDR2 is YFSETQ. The CDR3 length is 14 residues. Here the CDR3 DNA reads TGCGCCAGCTCGTCGAGTCTAGAGGGCACTGAAGCTTTCTTT. This encodes CASSSSLEGTEAFF.

This clone was seen once. The CDR3 sequence: CASSQMQGQGFGYTF. The CDR3 DNA reads TGTGCCAGCTCACAGATGCAGGGACAGGGCTTTGGCTACACCTTC. This sequence joins TRBV18 and TRBJ1-2; 9 bases are shared with TRBD1. CDR3 length: 15 residues. CDR1 and CDR2 (germline): KGHSH, LQKENI. V gave up 4 bases and J gave up 7 bases; unmatched junction bases: 10.

This sequence joins TRBV29-1 and TRBJ2-1; 9 bases line up with TRBD2. The germline CDR1 and CDR2 sequences are SQVTM and ANQGSEA. The CDR3 has 18 amino acids. With V trimmed by 5 bases and J by 5 bases, 19 bases remained unmatched. Here the CDR3 reads CSVPTGYPREGEHNEQFF. In DNA form, the CDR3 reads TGCAGCGTTCCTACAGGGTATCCGCGGGAGGGCGAACACAATGAGCAGTTCTTC.

As regards this clone: In the same sample, other DNA sequences code for this CDR3. The chain recombines TRBV7-3 with TRBJ1-1; D is unclear. The V end was cut by 1 base, the J end by 1 base, with 4 bases between. The CDR3 contains 13 residues. The germline V gene encodes CDR1 SGHTA and CDR2 FQGTGA. The CDR3 spells CASSLSGNTEAFF. In nucleotides, the CDR3 is TGTGCCAGCAGCTTAAGCGGGAACACTGAAGCTTTCTTT.